One and the same sample provided the 21 T cell receptor beta chains below, sequenced in a study of T cell changes during pregnancy in multiple sclerosis. Sequencing used immunoSEQ multiplex PCR; TCRdb keeps in-frame clones, though not all of them. The sample has around 60,000 clones, 80% to 95% seen once. Source: peripheral blood, taken in the second trimester of pregnancy. These receptors came from a female donor with multiple sclerosis, enrolled in a pregnancy study.

V usage is TRBV30 and J usage is TRBJ2-1; D might be TRBD2 (6 bases). Germline-derived CDR1 and CDR2 are GTSNPN and SVGIG (reference sequence). The ends were cut back, 3 bases at V and 0 bases at J, with 12 bases in the middle. The CDR3 is 15 residues long. Here the CDR3 reads CAWSHGGSSYNEQFF. Written as DNA, the CDR3 is TGTGCCTGGAGCCACGGGGGTAGCTCCTACAATGAGCAGTTCTTC.

The chain combines TRBV4-2 with TRBJ2-7, with 7 bases aligning to TRBD2. The length of the CDR3 is 16 residues. With 4 bases clipped from V and 0 bases from J, the junction kept 9 bases outside the gene matches. The germline gives CDR1 LGHNA, CDR2 YNFKEQ. The CDR3 sequence: CASSRDVAGASYEQYF. CDR3 coding DNA: TGTGCCAGCAGCCGGGATGTCGCGGGAGCCTCCTACGAGCAGTACTTC.

The chain joins TRBV10-3 to TRBJ2-2; D uncertain. CDR3 size: 14 residues. Germline V gene sequence: CDR1 ENHRY, CDR2 SYGVKD. V shed 2 bases and J shed 2 bases, with 6 bases lying between them. The DNA of the CDR3 is TGTGCCATCAGTGAGGGAGATAACACCGGGGAGCTGTTTTTT. Translation: CAISEGDNTGELFF.

This clone was counted only a few times. This chain links TRBV19 with TRBJ2-2; possible D gene TRBD2, 6 bases. Germline CDR1 is LNHDA and CDR2 is SQIVND (reference sequence). V dropped 11 bases and J dropped 0 bases, with 10 bases sitting between them. This CDR3 spans 13 amino acids. CDR3 loop: CASRESNTGELFF. CDR3 coding DNA: TGTGCCTCCCGGGAGTCGAACACCGGGGAGCTGTTTTTT. Supplemented by reference TRBV19 and TRBJ2-2, the full variable domain reads DGGITQSPKYLFRKEGQNVTLSCEQNLNHDAMYWYRQDPGQGLRLIYYSQIVNDFQKGDIAEGYSVSREKKESFPLTVTSAQKNPTAFYLCASRESNTGELFFGEGSRLTVL.

The chain couples TRBV6-1 to TRBJ2-3; no clear D. Germline V CDR1 and CDR2: MNHNS, SASEGT. This CDR3 has 12 amino acids. The V gene lost 5 bases and the J gene lost 2 bases, with 5 bases spanning the gap. The CDR3 DNA sequence: TGTGCCAGCAGTCGCTACACAGATACGCAGTATTTT. This codes for CASSRYTDTQYF.

This chain joins TRBV12-5 and TRBJ2-7, with a tentative D call TRBD1 (5 bases). Germline assignment: CDR1 LGHNT and CDR2 FRNRAP. V was pared by 3 bases and J by 4 bases, with 16 bases between. The CDR3 is 15 amino acids. The CDR3, as DNA: TGTGCTAGTGGTTTAATTTTGGGGCCATGGTACGAGCAGTACTTC. Encoded protein: CASGLILGPWYEQYF.

The genes are TRBV5-4 and TRBJ2-1, with TRBD1 matching over 8 bases. The CDR3 is 17 amino acids. The germline V gene encodes CDR1 SGHNT and CDR2 YYREEE (reference sequence). J lost 8 bases, V lost 0 bases, and 13 bases had no gene match. CDR3 in amino acids: CASSLEGLTGVKDEQFF. DNA for the CDR3: TGTGCCAGCAGCTTGGAGGGGCTGACAGGGGTCAAGGATGAGCAGTTCTTC. The full variable domain, rest sourced from reference TRBV5-4 and TRBJ2-1, is ETGVTQSPTHLIKTRGQQVTLRCSSQSGHNTVSWYQQALGQGPQFIFQYYREEENGRGNFPPRFSGLQFPNYSSELNVNALELDDSALYLCASSLEGLTGVKDEQFFGPGTRLTVL.

The chain links TRBV11-2 to TRBJ1-5, with D perhaps matching TRBD1 (5 bases). The CDR3 is made up of 15 amino acids. V lost 5 bases and J 2 bases, leaving 13 bases between the germline ends. CDR1 and CDR2 (germline): SGHAT, FQNNGV. The CDR3 sequence: CASSRTSGGNQPQHF. The CDR3, as DNA: TGTGCCAGCAGCAGGACCTCGGGGGGCAATCAGCCCCAGCATTTT.

V and J are TRBV28 and TRBJ2-7; 9 bases are a match to TRBD2. Germline lookup yields CDR1 MDHEN and CDR2 SYDVKM. The CDR3 length is 15 residues. The junction had 13 bases not matched to a gene; V was cut back by 8 bases and J by 5 bases. This chain's CDR3 is CASQPIGREGHEQYF. Written as DNA, the CDR3 is TGTGCCAGCCAACCTATCGGGCGGGAGGGGCACGAGCAGTACTTC.

The chain combines TRBV5-1 with TRBJ1-5; tentatively, D is TRBD1 (5 bases). Germline V gene data show CDR1 as SGHRS and CDR2 as YFSETQ. The CDR3 runs to 16 residues. Trimming removed 2 bases from V and 8 bases from J, with 20 bases in between. CDR3 protein: CASSFNRTAVEEPQHF. The DNA of the CDR3 is TGCGCCAGCAGCTTTAACAGGACCGCCGTAGAAGAGCCCCAGCATTTT.

The chain carries TRBV10-3 and TRBJ2-7; 10 bases are shared with TRBD2. V shed 5 bases and J 3 bases; nucleotides not matched to a gene: 4. Germline lookup yields CDR1 ENHRY and CDR2 SYGVKD. CDR3 length: 14 amino acids. The CDR3 nucleotides are TGTGCCATCAGTCGGACTAGCGGAGTCTACGAGCAGTACTTC. This sequence encodes CAISRTSGVYEQYF.

The chain uses TRBV30 and TRBJ1-1; TRBD1 matches 7 bases. This CDR3 region has 12 residues. CDR1 and CDR2 (germline): GTSNPN, SVGIG (reference sequence). Losses at the gene ends were 1 base for V and 7 bases for J; bases not matched to a gene: 3. Written as DNA, the CDR3 is TGTGCCTGGAGTGACCGGGACAGTGAAGCTTTCTTT. Residues: CAWSDRDSEAFF. Combining the CDR3 with reference TRBV30 and TRBJ1-1 gives the whole variable domain SQTIHQWPATLVQPVGSPLSLECTVEGTSNPNLYWYRQAAGRGLQLLFYSVGIGQISSEVPQNLSASRPQDRQFILSSKKLLLSDSGFYLCAWSDRDSEAFFGQGTRLTVV.

This chain links TRBV28 with TRBJ1-2, with 7 bases lining up with TRBD1. The CDR3 is 13 amino acids. Germline-derived CDR1 and CDR2 are MDHEN and SYDVKM. The V gene end was trimmed by 6 bases and the J gene end by 6 bases; junction bases not matched to a gene: 7. CDR3 nucleotides: TGTGCCAGCAGGGACCGGGACAGAGATGGCTACACCTTC. Protein product: CASRDRDRDGYTF.

This chain uses TRBV5-1 with TRBJ2-1; weak D call: TRBD2 (5 bases). CDR1 and CDR2 from the germline V gene are SGHRS and YFSETQ. V lost 3 bases and J 4 bases, leaving 11 bases between the germline ends. This CDR3 has 14 amino acids. This CDR3 is CASSWGSGYNEQFF. The CDR3 DNA is TGCGCCAGCAGCTGGGGTTCGGGGTACAATGAGCAGTTCTTC.

This clone has just one count. The genes are TRBV18 and TRBJ2-7; 7 bases match TRBD2. Trimming took 6 bases from V and 2 from J; bases not matched to a gene: 10. Germline values: CDR1 KGHSH, CDR2 LQKENI. The CDR3 spans 15 residues. The CDR3: CASSHGGGAPYEQYF. CDR3 bases: TGTGCCAGCTCCCATGGGGGGGGTGCTCCCTACGAGCAGTACTTC.

The J gene is TRBJ1-1, the V gene TRBV4-1; 8 bases match TRBD1. The junction had 7 bases not matched to a gene; V was cut back by 1 base and J by 0 bases. The germline gives CDR1 MGHRA, CDR2 YSYEKL. The CDR3 is 17 amino acids. Here the CDR3 DNA reads TGCGCCAGCAGCCAAGCCGGGACAGGCGGGATGAACACTGAAGCTTTCTTT. Its protein is CASSQAGTGGMNTEAFF.

V usage is TRBV12-5 and J usage is TRBJ1-2; 7 nucleotides line up with TRBD1. CDR1 is LGHNT, CDR2 FRNRAP, per germline. This CDR3 has 13 amino acids. The V segment lost 5 bases and the J segment 4 bases; nucleotides outside the gene matches: 4. The CDR3, as DNA: TGTGCTAGTGGTGCAGGGGGGACCTATGGCTACACCTTC. This codes for CASGAGGTYGYTF.

This chain joins TRBV6-5 and TRBJ2-2; tentatively, D is TRBD2 (5 bases). The CDR3 has 14 amino acids. The V and J ends lost 2 bases and 5 bases respectively, with 9 bases between them. The germline V gene has CDR1 MNHEY and CDR2 SVGAGI. The CDR3 sequence is CASSYGLLTGELFF. CDR3 DNA sequence: TGTGCCAGCAGTTACGGACTTCTGACCGGGGAGCTGTTTTTT.

The chain links TRBV20-1 to TRBJ2-7; 7 bases fit TRBD2. The germline CDR1 and CDR2 sequences are DFQATT and SNEGSKA (reference sequence). The CDR3 consists of 11 residues. Here the CDR3 reads CGSSGSYEQYF. Written as DNA, the CDR3 is TGCGGATCTAGCGGTTCCTACGAGCAGTACTTC.

The chain joins TRBV6-1 to TRBJ2-5; TRBD1 matches at 7 bases. The J segment lost 1 base and the V segment lost 6 bases, leaving 2 bases of the junction unmatched. This CDR3 is 13 amino acids long. Per the germline V gene, CDR1 is MNHNS and CDR2 is SASEGT. CDR3 region: CASRGQTQETQYF. As DNA, the CDR3 is TGTGCCAGCAGGGGACAGACCCAAGAGACCCAGTACTTC.

The chain employs TRBV27 and TRBJ1-2; D perhaps matches TRBD1 (5 bases). This CDR3 has 13 amino acids. Trimming took 3 bases from V and 4 from J, leaving 9 bases between them. The germline gives CDR1 MNHEY, CDR2 SMNVEV (reference sequence). Here the CDR3 reads CASSFGGPYGYTF. DNA for the CDR3: TGTGCCAGCAGTTTCGGGGGACCCTATGGCTACACCTTC.